One T cell receptor beta chain is described in this entry. Its specificity is unknown. MiXCR, run by TCRdb on the 5' RACE reads, gives a single entry per CDR3 protein. The table lists about 450,000 distinct CDR3 sequences, 15% to 20% of them singletons. The sample originates from a study of identical twins. Losses at the gene ends were 3 bases for V and 7 bases for J; bases not matched to a gene: 4. Germline values: CDR1 SGHRS, CDR2 YFSETQ. The CDR3 is 13 amino acids. General observations from the study: Fewer insertions marked abundant cord blood beta clonotypes; young adult naive trended weakly, memory not at all. Weaker excess twin sharing was observed in beta out-of-frame sequences.

The chain couples TRBV5-1 to TRBJ2-7, with TRBD1 identical over 10 bases. Sequencing was done on a sample of naive T cells sorted from blood. The clonotype comes from a man between 50 and 59 years old in good health. The CDR3 region has the DNA TGCGCCAGCAGCTGGGACAGGGGCTGGGAGCAGTACTTC. Its protein product is CASSWDRGWEQYF.